A single sample gave rise to the 18 T cell receptor beta chains below, sequenced in a study of CD8 T cells in ankylosing spondylitis. In TCRdb, the 5' RACE reads were re-called with MiXCR into one record per CDR3 protein. The table includes about 160,000 distinct CDR3 sequences, 40% to 50% detected once. The sample taken for sequencing was synovial fluid, either unsorted or a sorted T cell fraction (not recorded which). The receptors here all came from a male donor with ankylosing spondylitis.

This clonotype was found a few times. CDR3 region: CASSLLNPFTQYF. The DNA of the CDR3 is TGTGCCAGCAGCCTCCTAAACCCCTTTACGCAGTATTTT. The V gene is TRBV11-2, the J gene TRBJ2-3; D unclear. The CDR3 is 13 amino acids. CDR1 and CDR2 (germline): SGHAT, FQNNGV. V lost 5 bases and J lost 8, with 14 bases in between. The variable domain in full, completed from reference TRBV11-2 and TRBJ2-3, reads EAGVAQSPRYKIIEKRQSVAFWCNPISGHATLYWYQQILGQGPKLLIQFQNNGVVDDSQLPKDRFSAERLKGVDSTLKIQPAKLEDSAVYLCASSLLNPFTQYFGPGTRLTVL.

The chain has TRBV12-3 or TRBV12-4 and TRBJ2-7; 7 positions agree with TRBD1. With 2 bases clipped from V and 5 bases from J, the junction kept 6 bases outside the gene matches. This CDR3 region has 14 residues. The CDR3 loop reads CASSLRIGTDEQYF. The CDR3, as DNA: TGTGCCAGCAGTTTAAGGATTGGGACAGACGAGCAGTACTTC.

The rearrangement joins TRBV9 to TRBJ2-7; D is perhaps TRBD1 or TRBD2 (5 bases each). CDR1 SGDLS and CDR2 YYNGEE come from the germline V gene. V was pared by 4 bases and J by 3 bases, with 20 bases between. CDR3 length: 16 amino acids. The CDR3 sequence is CASSLGGIAPNYEQYF. The CDR3 DNA is TGTGCCAGCAGCCTTGGGGGTATAGCCCCTAACTACGAGCAGTACTTC.

DNA of the CDR3: TGTGCCAGCTCACCATACTGGGGGGATAGTCAGCCCCAGCATTTT. It encodes CASSPYWGDSQPQHF. This chain joins TRBV18 and TRBJ1-5; the D gene is possibly TRBD1 (5 bases). The germline V gene encodes CDR1 KGHSH and CDR2 LQKENI. The V gene lost 2 bases and the J gene lost 6 bases, with 14 bases spanning the gap. The CDR3 is made up of 15 amino acids. Full variable domain (rest looked up from reference TRBV18 and TRBJ1-5): NAGVMQNPRHLVRRRGQEARLRCSPMKGHSHVYWYRQLPEEGLKFMVYLQKENIIDESGMPKERFSAEFPKEGPSILRIQQVVRGDSAAYFCASSPYWGDSQPQHFGDGTRLSIL.

V is TRBV6-1 and J is TRBJ1-2, with D possibly TRBD1 on 5 matching bases. Germline V gives CDR1 MNHNS, CDR2 SASEGT. The CDR3 has 15 residues. Trimming cost V 0 bases and J 7 bases, with 15 bases left between them. In DNA, the CDR3 is TGTGCCAGCAGTGAAGCGCTTCTCAGGGCGGGTGGCTACACCTTC. It yields the protein CASSEALLRAGGYTF.

The rearrangement links TRBV7-9 to TRBJ2-3; TRBD2 matches 7 bases. CDR3 length: 15 amino acids. V lost 5 bases, J lost 0 bases, and 5 bases stayed unmatched. Per the germline V gene, CDR1 is SEHNR and CDR2 is FQNEAQ (reference sequence). CDR3 nucleotide sequence: TGTGCCAGCAGCGCGCCGGGACTAAGCACAGATACGCAGTATTTT. Its protein is CASSAPGLSTDTQYF.

The V gene is TRBV20-1, the J gene TRBJ2-3; 12 positions match TRBD2. Germline CDR1 and CDR2: DFQATT and SNEGSKA (reference sequence). The CDR3 runs to 14 residues. V dropped 6 bases and J dropped 4; count of bases not matched to a gene: 5. In nucleotides, the CDR3 is TGCAGTGCCCTCAGACTAGCGGGAGCAGATACGCAGTATTTT. Protein product: CSALRLAGADTQYF.

In this sample, this clonotype turned up many times. CDR3 residues: CATSRDSGGAYEQYF. The CDR3 bases are TGTGCCACCAGCAGAGATAGCGGGGGGGCATACGAGCAGTACTTC. V and J are TRBV15 and TRBJ2-7; 11 nucleotides line up with TRBD2. Germline V gene lookup returns CDR1 LNHNV and CDR2 YYDKDF (reference sequence). After removal of 0 bases from V and 4 bases from J, the junction contained 2 bases not matched to a gene. The CDR3 is 15 amino acids.

The chain recombines TRBV4-2 with TRBJ1-4; no clear D. The CDR3 contains 12 residues. The germline V and J ends were trimmed by 2 bases and 11 bases, with 9 bases remaining between them. Germline V CDR1 and CDR2: LGHNA, YNFKEQ. CDR3 residues: CASSQRPRKLFF. CDR3 DNA sequence: TGTGCCAGCAGCCAACGTCCCCGGAAACTGTTTTTT.

In this sample, this clonotype turned up many times. J is TRBJ2-1 and V is TRBV6-6; no firm D call. V was cut by 7 bases and J by 2 bases, with 6 bases left in between. The CDR3 is 12 residues long. Germline V gene lookup returns CDR1 MNHNY and CDR2 SVGAGI (reference sequence). CDR3 amino acids: CASISAYNEQFF. The CDR3 bases are TGTGCCAGCATCTCCGCCTACAATGAGCAGTTCTTC.

This clonotype was observed a few times. The chain carries TRBV4-3 and TRBJ1-6; the D is unclear. Germline lookup yields CDR1 LGHNA and CDR2 YSLEER. Trimming stripped 3 bases from V and 1 base from J, with 16 bases between. CDR3 length: 18 residues. In DNA, the CDR3 is TGCGCCAGCAGCCACGCCGACTACTCGATGTCCTATAATTCACCCCTCCACTTT. Its protein is CASSHADYSMSYNSPLHF.

The rearrangement uses TRBV27 and TRBJ2-1, with 8 bases fitting TRBD1. Germline trimming cut 5 bases from V and 2 bases from J; bases unmatched to any gene: 14. Germline V gene sequence: CDR1 MNHEY, CDR2 SMNVEV (reference sequence). The CDR3 spans 18 residues. The CDR3 DNA follows: TGTGCCAGCAGTGGTCGACAGGGGCCATACGGACCCTACAATGAGCAGTTCTTC. This sequence encodes CASSGRQGPYGPYNEQFF.

For this clonotype: The junction shows a germline mismatch at one end, possibly a read error. This chain joins TRBV12-3 or TRBV12-4 and TRBJ1-2, with D tentatively TRBD1 (6 bases). This CDR3 spans 15 amino acids. The CDR3 DNA reads as TGTGCCGGCAGTTTACTGGGGGCGGCCCTCTATGGCTACACCTTC. The encoded protein is CAGSLLGAALYGYTF.

V gene TRBV10-3 combines with J gene TRBJ1-5; weak D call: TRBD1 (5 bases). V was trimmed by 4 bases and J by 10 bases, leaving 14 bases between them. There are 13 residues in the CDR3. The germline CDR1 and CDR2 sequences are ENHRY and SYGVKD. The CDR3: CAISVNRHRPQHF. CDR3 bases: TGTGCCATCAGTGTGAACAGGCATCGACCCCAGCATTTT.

This clonotype was seen a few times. V and J are TRBV5-1 and TRBJ2-1, with 8 bases fitting TRBD1. This CDR3 is 17 amino acids long. Per the germline V gene, CDR1 is SGHRS and CDR2 is YFSETQ. V gave up 2 bases and J gave up 8 bases; unmatched junction bases: 15. The DNA of the CDR3 is TGCGCCAGCAGCTTCTTCCTCCGGGACAGGATCCGAGATGAGCAGTTCTTC. This codes for CASSFFLRDRIRDEQFF.

The table lists this clonotype with a count of one. CDR3 DNA: TGCAGCGTTAACCAGGGGGAACCCTACGAGCAGTACTTC. As protein: CSVNQGEPYEQYF. The chain uses TRBV29-1 and TRBJ2-7; the match to TRBD1 covers 7 bases. V shed 5 bases, J shed 2 bases, and the junction held 6 bases outside the gene matches. The CDR3 sequence is 13 residues long. Germline V gives CDR1 SQVTM, CDR2 ANQGSEA.

V is TRBV10-3 and J is TRBJ2-1; possible D gene TRBD2, 6 bases. Germline lookup yields CDR1 ENHRY and CDR2 SYGVKD. Between the trimmed V and J ends, which lost 0 bases and 8 bases, there was a span of 17 bases. The length of the CDR3 is 16 residues. The CDR3 loop reads CAISESWRGQPDEQFF. CDR3 coding DNA: TGTGCCATCAGTGAGTCGTGGAGGGGTCAGCCGGATGAGCAGTTCTTC.

The chain is built from TRBV20-1 and TRBJ1-1; the D gene is possibly TRBD1 (6 bases). The CDR3 totals 17 residues. The germline V and J ends were trimmed by 5 bases and 5 bases, with 27 bases remaining between them. CDR1 and CDR2 from the germline V gene are DFQATT and SNEGSKA (reference sequence). CDR3 sequence reads: CSACTGPGVFLQTEAFF. In nucleotides, the CDR3 is TGCAGTGCTTGTACCGGGCCAGGGGTTTTTTTACAGACTGAAGCTTTCTTT.